These 4 T cell receptor beta chains originate from one sample sequenced in a study of blood T cells in healthy people across ages. The use of a sample-barcoded 5' primer and a J-beta primer mix characterized a second PCR of 7 to 11 cycles. One entry per CDR3 protein results from TCRdb running MiXCR on the 5' RACE reads. Altogether 850,000 to 1,300,000 distinct CDR3 sequences are present, 40% to 50% being singletons, with the ten largest covering approximately 17%. Material: blood. These receptors were taken from an older woman in good health.

V gene TRBV29-1 combines with J gene TRBJ2-1; 7 positions agree with TRBD1. CDR1 SQVTM and CDR2 ANQGSEA come from the germline V gene. The V and J ends lost 6 bases and 13 bases, in that order; junction bases with no gene match: 12. This CDR3 region has 12 residues. The CDR3 nucleotides are TGCAGCGTACGACAGGGTGAAGAGACCCAGTTCTTC. Protein product: CSVRQGEETQFF.

This clonotype showed up just a few times. The chain joins TRBV12-3 or TRBV12-4 to TRBJ2-7; no definite D call. Deletions cut 3 bases from V and 4 bases from J, with 7 bases between. This CDR3 is 12 amino acids long. DNA for the CDR3: TGTGCCAGCAGTTTTCTTCCGTACGAGCAGTACTTC. Translating it yields CASSFLPYEQYF.

DNA of the CDR3: TGCGCCAGCAGCCCAGGGACAGAGGGGTCCAATGAGCAGTTCTTC. Amino acids: CASSPGTEGSNEQFF. V is TRBV5-1 and J is TRBJ2-1; the match to TRBD1 covers 7 bases. The junction had 10 bases not matched to a gene; V was cut back by 4 bases and J by 6 bases. The CDR3 extends over 15 amino acids. Germline CDR1 and CDR2: SGHRS and YFSETQ.

This clonotype was observed many times. The genes are TRBV19 and TRBJ2-7; D unclear. V lost 5 bases to trimming and J lost 1 base, with 9 bases between them. The CDR3 is made up of 13 amino acids. In germline, CDR1 is LNHDA, CDR2 SQIVND (reference sequence). The CDR3 is CASSLEDSYEQYF. The CDR3 DNA reads TGTGCCAGTAGTCTTGAGGATTCCTACGAGCAGTACTTC.